Listed below are T cell receptor beta chains from one sample, sequenced in a study of metastatic and nonmetastatic thyroid tumors. TCRdb reanalyzed the PCR reads via MiXCR. The data show about 20,000 clones, 15% to 20% seen once. Material: adjacent normal tissue. The receptors originated from a male donor with papillary thyroid cancer or a benign thyroid nodule (not recorded which). Some clones in this sample may be carry-over from other donors' samples. Both conserved end residues are part of each CDR3. A D gene is named only where the DNA matches it firmly. The size of a clone is reported for some rows only, either as once, few or many, or as a class for expanded clones.

V	D	size	J	CDR3	DNA
TRBV12-3/TRBV12-4	NA	few	TRBJ1-2	CASSFPDSVGYTF	TGTGCCAGCAGTTTTCCGGACAGTGTAGGCTACACCTTC
TRBV7-8	NA	medium-sized	TRBJ1-2	CASSLSVVSGGYTF	TGTGCCAGCAGCTTGTCCGTGGTATCAGGTGGCTACACCTTC
TRBV7-9	NA	many	TRBJ2-5	CASSKGFSQETQYF	TGTGCCAGCAGCAAGGGATTTTCACAAGAGACCCAGTACTTC
TRBV5-5	TRBD2	many	TRBJ2-1	CASSPASGGKNEQFF	TGTGCCAGCAGCCCCGCTAGCGGGGGAAAGAATGAGCAGTTCTTC
TRBV28	TRBD1	many	TRBJ1-4	CASSPPGQGGVGEKLFF	TGTGCCAGCAGCCCCCCCGGACAGGGAGGTGTAGGTGAAAAACTGTTTTTT
TRBV12-3/TRBV12-4	NA	medium-sized	TRBJ2-7	CASSLGSAYEQYF	TGTGCCAGCAGTTTAGGGTCGGCTTACGAGCAGTACTTC
TRBV7-3	NA	NA	TRBJ1-2	CASSLGPNYGYTF	TGTGCCAGCAGCTTGGGCCCAAACTATGGCTACACCTTC
TRBV6-1	TRBD1	medium-sized	TRBJ2-1	CASSAQGGNEQFF	TGTGCCAGCAGCGCACAGGGGGGCAATGAGCAGTTCTTC
TRBV6-1	NA	NA	TRBJ2-2	CASSEVWGNSNTGELFF	TGTGCCAGCAGTGAGGTATGGGGAAATTCTAACACCGGGGAGCTGTTTTTT
TRBV4-1	TRBD2	NA	TRBJ2-1	CASSRVVTSGSNEQFF	TGCGCCAGCAGCCGAGTCGTGACTAGCGGGTCCAATGAGCAGTTCTTC
TRBV11-2	NA	medium-sized	TRBJ2-3	CASSLAPIDTQYF	TGTGCCAGCAGCTTAGCACCCATAGATACGCAGTATTTT
TRBV4-1	NA	many	TRBJ2-2	CASSMGGELFF	TGCGCCAGTTCCATGGGCGGGGAGCTGTTTTTT
TRBV11-2	NA	NA	TRBJ1-3	CASSLVGRIIYF	TGTGCCAGCAGCTTAGTCGGCAGGATCATATATTTT
TRBV5-1	NA	NA	TRBJ1-2	CASGTNYGYTF	TGCGCCAGTGGGACTAACTATGGCTACACCTTC
TRBV2	NA	medium-sized	TRBJ1-1	CASNPSEAGAFF	TGTGCCAGCAACCCCTCGGAGGCCGGGGCTTTCTTT
TRBV9	TRBD2	many	TRBJ2-2	CASSPGAGGWTGELFF	TGTGCCAGCTCCCCCGGGGCGGGAGGGTGGACCGGGGAGCTGTTTTTT
TRBV20-1	TRBD2	few	TRBJ2-1	CSPSSGRAGYNEQFF	TGCAGTCCAAGTAGCGGGAGGGCCGGGTACAATGAGCAGTTCTTC
TRBV7-9	NA	many	TRBJ2-5	CASSARTDARETQYF	TGTGCCAGCAGCGCGCGGACGGACGCCAGAGAGACCCAGTACTTC
TRBV11-2	TRBD2	NA	TRBJ2-2	CASSLKGLSANTGELFF	TGTGCCAGCAGCTTAAAGGGACTATCTGCTAACACCGGGGAGCTGTTTTTT
TRBV20-1	NA	NA	TRBJ1-1	CSARELGQTNTEAFF	TGCAGTGCTAGAGAACTTGGGCAGACGAACACTGAAGCTTTCTTT
TRBV2	NA	NA	TRBJ2-5	CAIIYQTSGPTSQYF	TGTGCCATCATATACCAAACGTCGGGACCGACCTCTCAGTACTTC
TRBV6-6	TRBD2	medium-sized	TRBJ2-1	CASSYSRRERDNEQFF	TGTGCCAGCAGTTACTCCCGGCGGGAGCGGGACAATGAGCAGTTCTTC
TRBV6-1	TRBD1	medium-sized	TRBJ2-2	CASSLDRTGSGELFF	TGTGCCAGCAGCCTCGACAGGACAGGGTCCGGGGAGCTGTTTTTT
TRBV5-6	TRBD2	many	TRBJ2-3	CASSLAGTSRTGTQYF	TGTGCCAGCAGCTTGGCCGGGACTAGCAGAACGGGGACGCAGTATTTT
TRBV12-3/TRBV12-4	NA	medium-sized	TRBJ1-1	CASSPVAGSAEAFF	TGTGCCAGCAGTCCCGTAGCCGGTTCGGCTGAAGCTTTCTTT
TRBV12-3/TRBV12-4	TRBD2	NA	TRBJ2-1	CASSHQRGGILNEQFF	TGTGCCAGCAGCCATCAGCGGGGGGGAATCCTCAATGAGCAGTTCTTC
TRBV7-2	TRBD1	many	TRBJ2-7	CASSTPGQGLRLVPEQYF	TGTGCCAGCAGCACACCGGGACAGGGCTTGCGACTCGTGCCCGAGCAGTACTTC
TRBV2	NA	medium-sized	TRBJ1-1	CASIEVTEAFF	TGTGCCAGCATAGAGGTCACTGAAGCTTTCTTT
TRBV9	NA	many	TRBJ1-6	CASSVDPGYRNSPLHF	TGTGCCAGCAGCGTAGACCCGGGTTATCGTAATTCACCCCTCCACTTT
TRBV2	TRBD2	many	TRBJ2-1	CASSDFSGSVDNEQFF	TGTGCCAGCAGTGATTTTAGCGGGAGCGTCGACAATGAGCAGTTCTTC
TRBV2	NA	NA	TRBJ1-2	CASTDGGAYGYTF	TGTGCCAGCACCGACGGGGGAGCCTATGGCTACACCTTC
TRBV9	NA	many	TRBJ1-2	CASSVAVARPTNYGYTF	TGTGCCAGCAGCGTAGCCGTGGCCCGACCAACTAACTATGGCTACACCTTC
TRBV3-1	NA	NA	TRBJ2-7	CASSRTCTYEQYF	TGTGCCAGCAGCCGGACGTGCACCTACGAGCAGTACTTC
TRBV6-9	NA	NA	TRBJ1-2	CASSRQYGYTF	TGTGCTAGCTCCAGGCAGTATGGCTACACCTTC
TRBV19	NA	NA	TRBJ1-2	CTSSTRTNYGYTF	TGTACCAGTAGTACGCGGACTAACTATGGCTACACCTTC
TRBV7-2	NA	many	TRBJ2-5	CASSSRRGGGETQYF	TGTGCCAGCAGCTCACGAAGGGGTGGCGGGGAGACCCAGTACTTC
TRBV7-9	TRBD1	NA	TRBJ1-2	CASSSPTGESGYTF	TGTGCCAGCAGCTCACCGACAGGGGAGAGTGGCTACACCTTC
TRBV2	NA	medium-sized	TRBJ1-1	CASRGGAEAFF	TGTGCCAGCAGGGGCGGGGCTGAAGCTTTCTTT
TRBV13	TRBD1	many	TRBJ2-6	CASSPDRFSGANVLTF	TGTGCCAGCAGCCCGGACAGGTTCTCTGGGGCCAACGTCCTGACTTTC
TRBV19	NA	many	TRBJ2-3	CASSIERTSTDTQYF	TGTGCCAGTAGTATTGAGAGAACTAGCACAGATACGCAGTATTTT
TRBV7-3	NA	NA	TRBJ2-2	CASSSFAGRSGELFF	TGTGCCAGCAGCTCCTTCGCAGGGAGGTCCGGGGAGCTGTTTTTT
TRBV19	TRBD2	many	TRBJ2-5	CASSPQPRGGETQYF	TGTGCCAGTAGTCCCCAACCTCGGGGGGGAGAGACCCAGTACTTC
TRBV30	NA	many	TRBJ1-4	CAWMGEPNEKLFF	TGTGCCTGGATGGGAGAACCAAATGAAAAACTGTTTTTT
TRBV19	NA	NA	TRBJ2-1	CASSTSWTDETLQQFF	TGTGCCAGTAGTACGTCCTGGACGGACGAGACCTTGCAGCAGTTCTTC
TRBV6-1	NA	few	TRBJ1-2	CASSIQGFSNYGYTF	TGTGCCAGCAGCATACAGGGATTTTCGAACTATGGCTACACCTTC
TRBV28	NA	few	TRBJ1-1	CAIAKNTGAFF	TGTGCCATCGCCAAGAACACTGGAGCTTTCTTT
TRBV19	TRBD1	medium-sized	TRBJ2-7	CASSLGQDSYEQYF	TGTGCCAGTAGTCTGGGACAGGACTCCTACGAGCAGTACTTC
TRBV20-1	NA	NA	TRBJ2-7	CSASPPTRTYEQYF	TGCAGTGCCTCTCCGCCGACAAGAACCTACGAGCAGTACTTC
TRBV9	TRBD2	many	TRBJ2-1	CASSSRGGGAVNEQFF	TGTGCCAGCAGCTCCCGTGGCGGGGGGGCGGTCAATGAGCAGTTCTTC
TRBV6-1	TRBD1	few	TRBJ2-2	CASSEQGANTGELFF	TGTGCCAGCAGTGAACAGGGGGCGAACACCGGGGAGCTGTTTTTT
TRBV6-2/TRBV6-3	NA	NA	TRBJ1-1	CASSYSVNTEAFF	TGTGCCAGCAGTTACTCGGTGAACACTGAAGCTTTCTTT
TRBV28	NA	many	TRBJ1-1	CASSRHMNTEAFF	TGTGCCAGCAGTAGACACATGAACACTGAAGCTTTCTTT
TRBV4-1	NA	many	TRBJ2-1	CASSQELRTHYNEQFF	TGCGCCAGCAGCCAAGAATTACGGACGCATTACAATGAGCAGTTCTTC
TRBV15	NA	NA	TRBJ1-1	CVTTRARNTEAFF	TGTGTCACCACCAGGGCGAGGAACACTGAAGCCTTCTTT
TRBV7-8	NA	NA	TRBJ1-1	CASVLGLEAFF	TGTGCCAGCGTCTTAGGGCTTGAAGCTTTCTTT
TRBV7-2	TRBD1	NA	TRBJ1-2	CASSFLTGGNYGYTF	TGTGCCAGCAGTTTCTTGACAGGGGGGAACTATGGCTACACCTTC
TRBV7-3	NA	NA	TRBJ2-3	CSSSRKGRGSTDTQYF	TGTTCCAGCAGCAGAAAGGGTAGGGGAAGCACAGATACGCAGTATTTT